These 26 T cell receptor beta chains were sequenced from one sample in a study of beta chain features in type 1 diabetes. Expressed TCRB transcripts were sequenced because the entire RNA isolate underwent reverse transcription. Sequencing was performed with immunoSEQ multiplex PCR; in TCRdb, only in-frame clones are kept and a portion is missing. Here the sample spans more than 300,000 clones, roughly an eighth being singletons. Source material: naive CD4+ T cells from blood. The receptors originated from a man between 18 and 29 years old in good health.

The chain joins TRBV19 to TRBJ1-1, with 9 bases identical to TRBD1. The germline V gene encodes CDR1 LNHDA and CDR2 SQIVND (reference sequence). This CDR3 is built from 15 residues. Trimming took 6 bases from V and 0 from J; bases not matched to a gene: 5. Here the CDR3 reads CASRDRGHMNTEAFF. The CDR3 DNA sequence: TGTGCCAGTAGGGACAGGGGACACATGAACACTGAAGCTTTCTTT.

This clone has just a few counts. V and J are TRBV5-4 and TRBJ2-7; 7 bases align to TRBD1. The V gene end was trimmed by 4 bases and the J gene end by 1 base; junction bases not matched to a gene: 5. The CDR3 loop spans 14 amino acids. In germline, CDR1 is SGHNT, CDR2 YYREEE (reference sequence). This chain's CDR3 is CASSKDRVSYEQYF. The DNA of the CDR3 is TGTGCCAGCAGCAAAGACAGGGTATCCTACGAGCAGTACTTC. Complete variable domain (other parts from reference TRBV5-4 and TRBJ2-7): ETGVTQSPTHLIKTRGQQVTLRCSSQSGHNTVSWYQQALGQGPQFIFQYYREEENGRGNFPPRFSGLQFPNYSSELNVNALELDDSALYLCASSKDRVSYEQYFGPGTRLTVT.

This clone showed up just a few times. This chain joins TRBV27 and TRBJ1-2, with 9 bases matching TRBD1. J was trimmed by 3 bases and V by 5 bases; bases with no gene match: 7. The CDR3 runs to 15 residues. Germline CDR1 is MNHEY and CDR2 is SMNVEV (reference sequence). The CDR3 sequence is CASSTYRGRHYGYTF. The DNA for the CDR3 is TGTGCCAGCAGTACATACAGGGGGCGACACTATGGCTACACCTTC.

In nucleotides, the CDR3 is TGTGCCTGGAGTGTTGGACAGAACTATGGCTACACCTTC. Translation gives CAWSVGQNYGYTF. The chain links TRBV30 to TRBJ1-2; a possible D gene is TRBD1 (6 bases). The CDR3 runs 13 residues. The V end lost 0 bases, the J end lost 2 bases, and 7 bases lay between the germline ends. Per the germline V gene, CDR1 is GTSNPN and CDR2 is SVGIG (reference sequence).

The V gene is TRBV4-2, the J gene TRBJ1-2; D gene uncertain. CDR3 length: 14 amino acids. V was cut by 1 base and J by 4 bases, with 10 bases left in between. Germline V gives CDR1 LGHNA, CDR2 YNFKEQ. CDR3: CASSQGGGGYGYTF. CDR3 nucleotides: TGTGCCAGCAGCCAAGGGGGAGGAGGCTATGGCTACACCTTC.

This clone was seen a few times. Here the CDR3 DNA reads TGTGCCAGCAGCTTGGGGCAGGTAAACACTGAAGCTTTCTTT. It encodes CASSLGQVNTEAFF. The rearrangement uses TRBV5-8 and TRBJ1-1; D remains ambiguous. Germline V gives CDR1 SGHTS, CDR2 YDEGEE. CDR3 length: 14 residues. Trimming left V 0 bases short and J 2 bases short, with 8 bases between.

This clone turned up a few times. The V gene is TRBV6-5, the J gene TRBJ1-5; D unclear. The V end was cut by 7 bases, the J end by 0 bases, with 13 bases between. The CDR3 extends over 15 amino acids. The germline V gene has CDR1 MNHEY and CDR2 SVGAGI. The CDR3 here is CASKLSGSSNQPQHF. The CDR3 nucleotides read TGTGCCAGCAAATTGTCGGGAAGTAGCAATCAGCCCCAGCATTTT.

The J gene is TRBJ2-1, the V gene TRBV7-9; TRBD2 matches 14 bases. The CDR3 is 16 residues long. Germline V gene lookup returns CDR1 SEHNR and CDR2 FQNEAQ (reference sequence). Losses at the gene ends were 5 bases for V and 6 bases for J; bases not matched to a gene: 6. CDR3 sequence reads: CASSLGLAGVGNEQFF. The CDR3 DNA is TGTGCCAGCAGCCTGGGACTAGCGGGAGTGGGCAATGAGCAGTTCTTC.

The V call is TRBV5-4, the J call TRBJ2-7; 11 nucleotides align to TRBD2. V gave up 2 bases and J gave up 3 bases; unmatched junction bases: 1. The CDR3 sequence is 14 residues long. Germline V gene data show CDR1 as SGHNT and CDR2 as YYREEE (reference sequence). CDR3: CASSFSGRDYEQYF. The DNA of the CDR3 is TGTGCCAGCAGCTTTAGCGGGAGGGACTACGAGCAGTACTTC.

Worth noting for this clone: Sequence at one end of the junction differs from germline and may be a read error. The rearrangement links TRBV10-3 to TRBJ1-2, with 7 bases matching TRBD1. Germline V gives CDR1 ENHRY, CDR2 SYGVKD. The CDR3 extends over 15 amino acids. CDR3: CASSSSGQLNYGYTF. The CDR3 bases are TGTGCCAGCAGTTCATCGGGACAGCTTAACTATGGCTACACCTTC.

In this sample, this clone turned up a few times. V and J are TRBV7-9 and TRBJ1-1, with D perhaps TRBD1 (5 bases). Per the germline V gene, CDR1 is SEHNR and CDR2 is FQNEAQ (reference sequence). Deletions cut 3 bases from V and 4 bases from J, with 15 bases between. This CDR3 has 15 amino acids. The DNA for the CDR3 is TGTGCCAGCAGCTTGGGGGGAAGAAGGCTCACTGAAGCTTTCTTT. Translation gives CASSLGGRRLTEAFF.

The J gene is TRBJ2-7, the V gene TRBV2, with 9 bases aligning to TRBD1. Germline values: CDR1 SNHLY, CDR2 FYNNEI. V gave up 6 bases and J gave up 4 bases; unmatched junction bases: 7. CDR3 length: 14 residues. The CDR3, as DNA: TGTGCCAGCAGGAGGACAGGGGATACGTACGAGCAGTACTTC. Protein: CASRRTGDTYEQYF.

This clone was counted a few times. This chain connects TRBV11-2 to TRBJ2-3; tentative D call: TRBD2 (7 bases). The length of the CDR3 is 15 residues. The germline V and J ends were trimmed by 0 bases and 4 bases, with 11 bases remaining between them. The germline V gene has CDR1 SGHAT and CDR2 FQNNGV. The CDR3 nucleotides read TGTGCCAGCAGCTTAGAGGGGGGGCACTCAGATACGCAGTATTTT. Protein product: CASSLEGGHSDTQYF.

The chain couples TRBV28 to TRBJ1-2, with TRBD1 as a possible D gene (6 bases). The length of the CDR3 is 15 residues. Germline values: CDR1 MDHEN, CDR2 SYDVKM. Trimming removed 7 bases from V and 5 bases from J, with 20 bases in between. The CDR3, as DNA: TGTGCCAGCAACCTTACAGGGCGGAGGAGGTATGGCTACACCTTC. Translation gives CASNLTGRRRYGYTF.

This clone appeared a few times. This chain uses TRBV30 with TRBJ2-7; perhaps TRBD1 as D (7 bases). The germline CDR1 and CDR2 sequences are GTSNPN and SVGIG (reference sequence). The V end was cut by 5 bases, the J end by 1 base, with 12 bases between. The CDR3 has 13 amino acids. The CDR3 spells CAWGGTASYEQYF. For the CDR3, the DNA is TGTGCCTGGGGGGGGACAGCGTCCTACGAGCAGTACTTC.

A remark on this clone: Other DNA sequences in this specimen translate into the identical CDR3. The chain employs TRBV11-2 and TRBJ2-3, with 9 bases matching TRBD1. With 5 bases clipped from V and 6 bases from J, the junction kept 6 bases outside the gene matches. The CDR3 extends over 14 amino acids. CDR1 is SGHAT, CDR2 FQNNGV, per germline. The CDR3 sequence is CASSQDRGTDTQYF. CDR3 coding DNA: TGTGCCAGCAGCCAGGACAGGGGAACGGATACGCAGTATTTT.

J is TRBJ2-7 and V is TRBV28; D uncertain. Germline V gene lookup returns CDR1 MDHEN and CDR2 SYDVKM. Between the trimmed V and J ends, which lost 2 bases and 3 bases, there was a span of 8 bases. The CDR3 is made up of 13 amino acids. The DNA of the CDR3 is TGTGCCAGCAGTTTAAGACATTTCTACGAGCAGTACTTC. Translated, it gives CASSLRHFYEQYF.

The V gene is TRBV28, the J gene TRBJ1-4; D may be TRBD1 (5 bases). Germline V lookup: CDR1 MDHEN, CDR2 SYDVKM. The length of the CDR3 is 15 residues. Trimming pared 2 bases from V and 8 bases from J, leaving 15 bases between. The CDR3 DNA reads TGTGCCAGCAGTTTACTTGGCCAGGGCAGCGAAAAACTGTTTTTT. It specifies CASSLLGQGSEKLFF. Complete variable domain (other parts from reference TRBV28 and TRBJ1-4): DVKVTQSSRYLVKRTGEKVFLECVQDMDHENMFWYRQDPGLGLRLIYFSYDVKMKEKGDIPEGYSVSREKKERFSLILESASTNQTSMYLCASSLLGQGSEKLFFGSGTQLSVL.

This clone was picked up a small number of times. V is TRBV5-6 and J is TRBJ2-1; TRBD2 matches 11 bases. This CDR3 contains 16 residues. Trimming removed 2 bases from V and 7 bases from J; junction bases left unmatched: 8. Germline values: CDR1 SGHDT, CDR2 YYEEEE. CDR3 bases: TGTGCCAGCAGCTTAAATCGACTAGCGGGGTGGAATGAGCAGTTCTTC. Translating gives CASSLNRLAGWNEQFF.

In DNA, the CDR3 is TGTGCCAGTAGGCTGGACAGTCCCTCCTACAATGAGCAGTTCTTC. This codes for CASRLDSPSYNEQFF. The V and J genes are TRBV19 and TRBJ2-1; D is perhaps TRBD1 (6 bases). The germline V gene encodes CDR1 LNHDA and CDR2 SQIVND (reference sequence). The CDR3 contains 15 residues. Trimming removed 6 bases from V and 0 bases from J, with 12 bases in between. The whole variable domain, filled in from reference TRBV19 and TRBJ2-1, reads DGGITQSPKYLFRKEGQNVTLSCEQNLNHDAMYWYRQDPGQGLRLIYYSQIVNDFQKGDIAEGYSVSREKKESFPLTVTSAQKNPTAFYLCASRLDSPSYNEQFFGPGTRLTVL.

This clone was seen a handful of times. The V and J genes are TRBV4-3 and TRBJ2-5; possibly TRBD1 for D (5 bases). CDR1 is LGHNA and CDR2 is YSLEER in the germline V gene. The CDR3 loop spans 16 amino acids. Trimming cost V 4 bases and J 4 bases, with 19 bases left between them. In nucleotides, the CDR3 is TGCGCCAGCAGCCGCAATAGGATAGGACATCGAGAGACCCAGTACTTC. Amino acid sequence: CASSRNRIGHRETQYF.

The chain links TRBV29-1 to TRBJ2-4; D perhaps matches TRBD2 (5 bases). The CDR3 totals 14 residues. V lost 6 bases to trimming and J lost 6 bases, with 18 bases between them. Germline V CDR1 and CDR2: SQVTM, ANQGSEA. CDR3 region: CSVWGEGATNIQYF. The CDR3 DNA follows: TGCAGCGTGTGGGGAGAGGGAGCGACAAACATTCAGTACTTC.

For this clone: Other DNA sequences within the sample encode an identical CDR3. The V gene is TRBV5-1, the J gene TRBJ2-1; D is possibly TRBD1 (5 bases). Germline V gene sequence: CDR1 SGHRS, CDR2 YFSETQ. The V end was cut by 1 base, the J end by 6 bases, with 8 bases between. This CDR3 comprises 13 residues. CDR3 region: CASSLSTVNEQFF. CDR3 coding DNA: TGCGCCAGCAGCTTGTCGACAGTCAATGAGCAGTTCTTC.

This clone was detected only a few times. The chain carries TRBV11-2 and TRBJ2-3, with D maybe TRBD1 (5 bases). The CDR3 totals 16 residues. CDR1 SGHAT and CDR2 FQNNGV come from the germline V gene. With 2 bases removed from V and 2 bases from J, the gap between germline ends came to 14 bases. The CDR3 spells CASSLHMDTTTDTQYF. Written as DNA, the CDR3 is TGTGCCAGCAGCTTACATATGGACACCACCACAGATACGCAGTATTTT.

This clone was counted only a few times. The CDR3: CASGGTTDTQYF. Here the CDR3 DNA reads TGTGCCAGCGGGGGCACCACAGATACGCAGTATTTT. This rearrangement joins TRBV6-6 to TRBJ2-3; tentatively, D is TRBD1 (6 bases). Germline V gives CDR1 MNHNY, CDR2 SVGAGI (reference sequence). CDR3 length: 12 amino acids. Trimming removed 8 bases from V and 2 bases from J, with 8 bases in between.

The CDR3 DNA sequence: TGTGCCAGCAGCTCCTTAACGGTTAACTATGGCTACACCTTC. It is translated as CASSSLTVNYGYTF. This chain uses TRBV7-2 with TRBJ1-2; D not resolved. The CDR3 sequence is 14 residues long. V shed 4 bases and J shed 1 base, with 10 bases lying between them. Germline V gene data show CDR1 as SGHTA and CDR2 as FQGNSA. Looking up the rest from reference TRBV7-2 and TRBJ1-2 gives the full variable domain: GAGVSQSPSNKVTEKGKDVELRCDPISGHTALYWYRQSLGQGLEFLIYFQGNSAPDKSGLPSDRFSAERTGGSVSTLTIQRTQQEDSAVYLCASSSLTVNYGYTFGSGTRLTVV.